These T cell receptor beta chains were read from a single sample in a study of blood T cell repertoires in COVID-19. The table came from immunoSEQ multiplex PCR; TCRdb's copy has only in-frame clones and leaves some out. This sample has approximately 290,000 clones, with 89% found just once. Sequencing was performed on peripheral blood. These receptors all stem from a woman aged 25-40 years with COVID-19, enrolled during active disease. Both conserved end residues are part of each CDR3. The D gene is left open where the match is weak. Clone sizes are given selectively: once, few, many, or a class where the clone is expanded.

TRBJ2-3	few	-	TRBV4-1	CASSQVLSATDTQYF	TGCGCCAGCAGCCAAGTGCTTAGCGCCACAGATACGCAGTATTTT
TRBJ1-1	few	-	TRBV19	CASSIGPWGAFF	TGTGCCAGTAGTATAGGCCCTTGGGGCGCTTTCTTT
TRBJ1-1	-	-	TRBV6-6	CASSTGEGSMKAFF	TGTGCCAGCAGCACTGGGGAGGGATCAATGAAAGCTTTCTTT
TRBJ2-5	once	TRBD2	TRBV4-1	CASSLRGGKETQYF	TGCGCCAGCAGCCTTCGCGGGGGGAAAGAGACCCAGTACTTC
TRBJ1-2	-	TRBD1	TRBV12-3/TRBV12-4	CASAGQGYGYTF	TGTGCCAGCGCGGGACAGGGCTATGGCTACACCTTC
TRBJ2-7	-	-	TRBV5-6	CASSLAARAYEQYF	TGTGCCAGCAGCTTGGCGGCTAGAGCCTACGAGCAGTACTTC
TRBJ2-3	few	TRBD2	TRBV6-5	CASIAGGLNTQYF	TGTGCCAGCATAGCGGGGGGGTTAAATACGCAGTATTTT
TRBJ1-5	-	TRBD1	TRBV7-6	CASSFGTGNQPQHF	TGTGCCAGCAGCTTTGGGACAGGCAATCAGCCCCAGCATTTT
TRBJ2-7	few	TRBD1	TRBV7-9	CASSSDRGRYEQYF	TGTGCCAGCAGCTCCGACAGGGGCCGCTACGAGCAGTACTTC
TRBJ1-4	-	-	TRBV5-1	CASRSTGTATNEKLFF	TGCGCCAGCAGATCAACCGGGACTGCAACTAATGAAAAACTGTTTTTT
TRBJ2-3	-	TRBD2	TRBV4-1	CASSQGLAGVTDTQYF	TGCGCCAGCAGCCAAGGACTAGCGGGGGTAACAGATACGCAGTATTTT
TRBJ2-3	-	TRBD2	TRBV19	CASSSLLAGETDTQYF	TGTGCCAGTAGTTCCCTACTAGCGGGGGAGACAGATACGCAGTATTTT
TRBJ2-7	once	TRBD1	TRBV18	CASSPPQGAPYEQYF	TGTGCCAGCTCACCCCCCCAGGGGGCCCCCTACGAGCAGTACTTC
TRBJ1-1	-	TRBD1	TRBV7-8	CASSRDRSVVGEAFF	TGTGCCAGCAGCCGGGACAGGTCGGTGGTAGGTGAAGCTTTCTTT
TRBJ1-5	-	-	TRBV6-1	CASSEEGGQRDQPQHF	TGTGCCAGCAGTGAAGAAGGTGGACAACGGGATCAGCCCCAGCATTTT
TRBJ1-1	-	-	TRBV10-1	CASSESMYRAEAFF	TGCGCCAGCAGTGAGTCGATGTACAGGGCTGAAGCTTTCTTT
TRBJ1-5	-	-	TRBV18	CASSANRAQQPQHF	TGTGCCAGCTCAGCTAACAGGGCACAACAGCCCCAGCATTTT
TRBJ1-6	once	TRBD1	TRBV19	CASTTGQKSYSYNSPLHF	TGTGCCAGTACCACGGGACAGAAGAGTTACTCCTATAATTCACCCCTCCACTTT
TRBJ2-1	-	TRBD2	TRBV5-1	CASSRAPTSGGVNEQFF	TGCGCCAGCAGTAGGGCCCCGACTAGCGGGGGTGTCAATGAGCAGTTCTTC